The 3 T cell receptor beta chains in this list originate from one sample, sequenced in a study of identical twins. Each CDR3 protein is one row after TCRdb ran MiXCR on the 5' RACE reads. Of some 320,000 distinct CDR3 sequences listed, roughly an eighth are singletons. The data also belong to a second study, concerning yellow fever vaccine responses in identical twins.

Sample: CD8+ T cells sorted from blood. These receptors were collected from a woman aged 18-30 years in good health.

CDR3 DNA: TGCAGTGGAAGGGGCTTTAGCTCCTACGAGCAGTACTTC. As protein: CSGRGFSSYEQYF. V and J are TRBV20-1 and TRBJ2-7; D is perhaps TRBD1 (5 bases). Deletions cut 7 bases from V and 0 bases from J, with 13 bases between. Germline assignment: CDR1 DFQATT and CDR2 SNEGSKA (reference sequence). The CDR3 covers 13 residues.

The CDR3 loop is CASRPGLAGILITDTQYF. The CDR3 DNA reads TGTGCCAGCAGACCCGGACTAGCGGGGATACTCATCACAGATACGCAGTATTTT. The V call is TRBV27, the J call TRBJ2-3, with TRBD2 identical over 12 bases. There are 18 residues in the CDR3. CDR1 is MNHEY and CDR2 is SMNVEV in the germline V gene (reference sequence). Trimming at V came to 6 bases and at J to 2 bases, leaving 12 bases not matched to a gene.

The V gene is TRBV7-9, the J gene TRBJ2-5; 11 nucleotides agree with TRBD2. V lost 6 bases and J lost 5; bases outside the gene matches: 11. Germline CDR1 and CDR2: SEHNR and FQNEAQ (reference sequence). The CDR3 extends over 16 amino acids. The CDR3 reads CASSSLAGGPSETQYF. As DNA, the CDR3 is TGTGCCAGCAGTTCGTTAGCGGGGGGGCCATCTGAGACCCAGTACTTC. The full variable domain, completed using reference TRBV7-9 and TRBJ2-5, is DTGVSQNPRHKITKRGQNVTFRCDPISEHNRLYWYRQTLGQGPEFLTYFQNEAQLEKSRLLSDRFSAERPKGSFSTLEIQRTEQGDSAMYLCASSSLAGGPSETQYFGPGTRLLVL.